The sequence of this T cell receptor (beta chain) was determined in a study of T cell responses to AZD1222 COVID-19 vaccine. About the research overall: Analysis merged second doses at about 4 or about 12 weeks. Study-level points and caveats: Only five to seven individuals given AZD1222 were seropositive at baseline. Nearly half of spike-specific TCRs reportedly target variant regions that are unmutated in the B.1.351 and B.1.1.7 variants. Donors skewed white British and female; clonal diversity was possibly underestimated.

Generated by immunoSEQ multiplex PCR, the TCRdb table keeps only in-frame clones and is missing some. The sample consists of about 120,000 clones, about nine tenths of them appearing once. Details on this clone: The antigen is not known.

The CDR3 loop spans 14 amino acids. The V gene lost 1 base and the J gene lost 8 bases, with 10 bases spanning the gap. CDR1 is SGDLS, CDR2 YYNGEE, per germline. The sequencing used peripheral blood, collected on day 0 of AZD1222 vaccination. The TCR was taken from an adult in good health. The genes are TRBV9 and TRBJ1-6; no clear D gene. Written as DNA, the CDR3 is TGTGCCAGCAGCGTATTAGGAATAGATTCACCCCTCCACTTT. Amino acid sequence: CASSVLGIDSPLHF.